A selection of T cell receptor beta chains follows, all from one sample in a study of regulatory T cells in long-lasting Graves disease. TCRdb called the multiplex PCR reads again in MiXCR, with one record for every CDR3 protein. The profile shows a few hundred thousand distinct CDR3 sequences, under 20% of them singletons. The sample was also reused in another study, on T cells in Graves' hyperthyroidism and ophthalmopathy.

This material consisted of peripheral blood mononuclear cells (PBMCs), taken at new diagnosis, from a patient treated with antithyroid drugs. The source of these receptors is a woman aged 25 to 39 with Graves disease. Both conserved end residues are part of each CDR3. The D gene is left open where the match is weak. Rows give clone size only sometimes, using once, few, many, or a class for an expanded clone.

j_call v_call clone_size d_call cdr3_aa cdr3_nt
TRBJ2-5 TRBV15 few TRBD1 CATSGTVETQYF TGTGCCACCAGCGGGACAGTAGAGACCCAGTACTTC
TRBJ2-3 TRBV12-3/TRBV12-4 many NA CASRATGDTQYF TGTGCCAGCAGAGCCACAGGGGATACGCAGTATTTT
TRBJ1-2 TRBV12-3/TRBV12-4 many NA CASSLGRASANYGYTF TGTGCCAGCAGTTTGGGCCGGGCTTCAGCTAACTATGGCTACACCTTC
TRBJ2-5 TRBV29-1 NA NA CSVAGTEETQYF TGCAGCGTTGCCGGGACGGAAGAGACCCAGTACTTC
TRBJ2-1 TRBV5-1 many NA CASSRIQGPLNEQFF TGCGCCAGCAGCCGAATCCAGGGTCCCTTGAATGAGCAGTTCTTC
TRBJ2-3 TRBV29-1 few NA CSVAGTLSTDTQYF TGCAGCGTTGCCGGGACCCTCAGTACAGATACGCAGTATTTT
TRBJ2-7 TRBV4-1 NA NA CASSPVGFSYEQYF TGCGCCAGCAGCCCCGTGGGTTTCTCCTACGAGCAGTACTTC
TRBJ1-1 TRBV5-6 many NA CASSLPGSTEAFF TGTGCCAGCAGCTTACCGGGGAGCACTGAAGCTTTCTTT
TRBJ2-5 TRBV7-7 NA NA CASSLGRLRGETQYF TGTGCTAGCAGCCTAGGCCGACTGCGGGGCGAGACCCAGTACTTC
TRBJ2-7 TRBV6-5 NA TRBD2 CASSLFLAGVFEQYF TGTGCCAGCAGTTTATTCCTAGCGGGAGTGTTCGAGCAGTACTTC
TRBJ1-1 TRBV5-1 many NA CASNGGGGTEAFF TGCGCCTCCAATGGGGGCGGGGGCACTGAAGCTTTCTTT
TRBJ2-5 TRBV7-2 many TRBD2 CASSKRGLAGRGETQYF TGTGCCAGCAGCAAGAGGGGACTAGCGGGGAGGGGAGAGACCCAGTACTTC
TRBJ2-1 TRBV20-1 many TRBD1 CSASGTVLYNEQFF TGCAGTGCTAGCGGGACAGTCCTTTACAATGAGCAGTTCTTC
TRBJ2-5 TRBV7-6 NA TRBD2 CASSLEYSAGGRETQYF TGTGCCAGCAGCTTAGAGTATTCGGCGGGGGGGCGAGAGACCCAGTACTTC
TRBJ1-1 TRBV7-9 many NA CASSLRGGTEAFF TGTGCCAGCAGCTTAAGAGGGGGCACTGAAGCTTTCTTT
TRBJ2-2 TRBV3-1 many NA CASSHLGTGELFF TGTGCCAGCAGCCATCTGGGTACCGGGGAGCTGTTTTTT
TRBJ2-2 TRBV6-1 many TRBD2 CASISRAGGTGELFF TGTGCCAGCATTTCCCGAGCGGGGGGCACCGGGGAGCTGTTTTTT
TRBJ1-4 TRBV7-9 many NA CASSWDTLNEKLFF TGTGCCAGCAGCTGGGACACGTTGAATGAAAAACTGTTTTTT
TRBJ2-7 TRBV10-1 many TRBD1 CASSYRGRETTHEQYF TGTGCCAGCAGTTACAGGGGTCGCGAGACGACCCACGAGCAGTACTTC
TRBJ1-6 TRBV7-2 many NA CASSALEAYNSPLHF TGTGCCAGCAGCGCTTTGGAAGCCTATAATTCACCCCTCCACTTT
TRBJ2-1 TRBV12-3/TRBV12-4 many TRBD2 CASSQSRGLEGNEQFF TGTGCCAGCAGCCAATCTAGGGGACTAGAGGGCAATGAGCAGTTCTTC
TRBJ2-3 TRBV6-5 many NA CASSYTGTTSTDTQYF TGTGCCAGCAGTTACACCGGGACAACTAGCACAGATACGCAGTATTTT
TRBJ2-3 TRBV2 many TRBD1 CASRLDRGTDTQYF TGTGCCAGCAGACTAGACAGGGGCACAGATACGCAGTATTTT
TRBJ1-1 TRBV29-1 few NA CSVISVRDLNTEAFF TGCAGCGTTATCTCGGTCCGGGACCTTAATACTGAAGCTTTCTTT
TRBJ1-4 TRBV7-9 many TRBD1 CASPYRDRGVEKLFF TGTGCCAGCCCCTACCGGGACAGGGGTGTTGAAAAACTGTTTTTT
TRBJ2-2 TRBV7-2 NA TRBD2 CASSRTSGDTGELFF TGTGCCAGCAGCCGGACTAGCGGGGATACCGGGGAGCTGTTTTTT
TRBJ2-7 TRBV15 many TRBD1 CATSAAWGQGIEQYF TGTGCCACCAGCGCCGCGTGGGGACAGGGGATCGAGCAGTACTTC
TRBJ1-1 TRBV12-3/TRBV12-4 many NA CASSSFIKNTEAFF TGTGCCAGCAGTTCCTTTATCAAGAACACTGAAGCTTTCTTT
TRBJ2-5 TRBV7-9 many NA CASSQAGETQYF TGTGCCAGCAGTCAGGCGGGGGAGACCCAGTACTTC
TRBJ2-7 TRBV12-3/TRBV12-4 many NA CASSPSRGRRDF TGTGCCAGCAGTCCCTCGAGGGGACGACGGGACTTC